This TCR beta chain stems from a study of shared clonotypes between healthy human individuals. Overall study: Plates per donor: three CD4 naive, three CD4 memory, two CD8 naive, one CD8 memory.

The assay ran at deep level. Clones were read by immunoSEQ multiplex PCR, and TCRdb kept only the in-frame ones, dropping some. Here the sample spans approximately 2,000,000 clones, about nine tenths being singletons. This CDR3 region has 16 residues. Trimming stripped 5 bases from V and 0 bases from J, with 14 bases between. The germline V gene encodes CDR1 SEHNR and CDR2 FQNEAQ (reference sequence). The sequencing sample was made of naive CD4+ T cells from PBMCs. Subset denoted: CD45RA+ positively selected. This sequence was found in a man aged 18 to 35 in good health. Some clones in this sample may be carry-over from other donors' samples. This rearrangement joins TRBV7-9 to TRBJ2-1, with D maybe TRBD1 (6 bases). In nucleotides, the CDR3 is TGTGCCAGCAGCCCTGACAGGTCCAGCTCCTACAATGAGCAGTTCTTC. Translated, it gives CASSPDRSSSYNEQFF.